The 11 T cell receptor beta chains given below trace back to one sample, sequenced in a study of siplizumab effects on memory and regulatory T cells. Sequenced by immunoSEQ multiplex PCR; TCRdb stores in-frame clones only, minus some. The table lists about 100,000 clones, about 95% of them singletons, with approximately 1.4% in the top ten. The specimen was non-Treg CD4+ T cells sorted from blood. These TCRs come from a human donor in good health.

This clone has just one count. As DNA, the CDR3 is TGTGCCAGCAGCCCCCCGGGACTAGCGGACAATGAGCAGTTCTTC. Translated: CASSPPGLADNEQFF. The rearrangement uses TRBV7-9 and TRBJ2-1; 11 bases map to TRBD2. The CDR3 totals 15 residues. The J segment lost 5 bases and the V segment lost 5 bases, leaving 5 bases of the junction unmatched. Germline V gene lookup returns CDR1 SEHNR and CDR2 FQNEAQ (reference sequence).

The sample holds one count of this clone. The gene calls are TRBV4-2 and TRBJ2-1; 10 bases agree with TRBD2. Germline V CDR1 and CDR2: LGHNA, YNFKEQ. The CDR3 covers 18 residues. The junction had 12 bases not matched to a gene; V was cut back by 2 bases and J by 5 bases. The CDR3 protein is CASSQTPGLAGDNNEQFF. The CDR3 DNA reads TGTGCCAGCAGCCAAACCCCGGGGCTAGCGGGAGACAACAATGAGCAGTTCTTC.

The genes are TRBV15 and TRBJ2-3; D gene ambiguous. There are 15 residues in the CDR3. Trimming pared 6 bases from V and 0 bases from J, leaving 13 bases between. CDR1 and CDR2 (germline): LNHNV, YYDKDF (reference sequence). CDR3 sequence reads: CATRGIWGSTDTQYF. The DNA for the CDR3 is TGTGCCACCAGGGGGATCTGGGGAAGCACAGATACGCAGTATTTT. The full variable domain, with the rest looked up from reference TRBV15 and TRBJ2-3, is DAMVIQNPRYQVTQFGKPVTLSCSQTLNHNVMYWYQQKSSQAPKLLFHYYDKDFNNEADTPDNFQSRRPNTSFCFLDIRSPGLGDTAMYLCATRGIWGSTDTQYFGPGTRLTVL.

This sequence joins TRBV7-9 and TRBJ2-7; no clear D gene. The CDR3 is 16 amino acids. Between the trimmed V and J ends, which lost 0 bases and 7 bases, there was a span of 19 bases. The V gene's germline CDR1 is SEHNR and CDR2 FQNEAQ (reference sequence). CDR3 region: CASSLAVAVSYVEQYF. The CDR3 bases are TGTGCCAGCAGCTTAGCGGTGGCGGTATCCTACGTGGAGCAGTACTTC.

This chain uses TRBV25-1 with TRBJ1-4; tentatively, D is TRBD1 (5 bases). Trimming cost V 4 bases and J 0 bases, with 12 bases left between them. The CDR3 loop spans 16 amino acids. Germline-derived CDR1 and CDR2 are MGHDK and SYGVNS. In DNA, the CDR3 is TGTGCCAGCAGTGGAGAGTCAGGGCCAACTAATGAAAAACTGTTTTTT. This gives the protein CASSGESGPTNEKLFF.

A word on this clone: Other DNA sequences in this sample translate to the same CDR3. V usage is TRBV5-1 and J usage is TRBJ1-1; D gene unclear. Germline CDR1 reads SGHRS; CDR2 reads YFSETQ. This CDR3 has 14 residues. V lost 0 bases, J lost 1 base, and 7 bases lay in between. CDR3 loop: CASSLGGANTEAFF. DNA of the CDR3: TGCGCCAGCAGCTTGGGGGGAGCGAACACTGAAGCTTTCTTT.

The V and J genes are TRBV5-6 and TRBJ1-5; 10 positions match TRBD1. CDR1 is SGHDT and CDR2 is YYEEEE in the germline V gene. The CDR3 loop spans 15 amino acids. V lost 3 bases to trimming and J lost 5 bases; unmatched junction nucleotides: 5. As DNA, the CDR3 is TGTGCCAGCAGCTCGGACGGGACAGGGGATCAGCCCCAGCATTTT. The encoded protein is CASSSDGTGDQPQHF.

This sequence joins TRBV7-8 and TRBJ2-5; 10 bases are shared with TRBD1. The J call could be wrong; TRBJ2-7 is a better fit for the DNA end. This CDR3 comprises 14 residues. In germline, CDR1 is SGHVS, CDR2 FQNEAQ. This chain's CDR3 is CASSPGTGAIEQYF. As DNA, the CDR3 is TGTGCCAGCAGCCCAGGGACAGGGGCGATCGAGCAGTACTTC.

V and J are TRBV27 and TRBJ2-7, with TRBD1 matching 8 bases. V lost 6 bases and J lost 2; bases outside the gene matches: 9. CDR1 is MNHEY and CDR2 is SMNVEV in the germline V gene (reference sequence). This CDR3 has 15 residues. This CDR3 is CASSLQTGAPYEQYF. DNA for the CDR3: TGTGCCAGCAGCCTCCAGACAGGGGCCCCCTACGAGCAGTACTTC.

The gene calls are TRBV4-2 and TRBJ2-5, with D uncertain. CDR3 length: 14 amino acids. The germline CDR1 and CDR2 sequences are LGHNA and YNFKEQ. The ends were cut back, 0 bases at V and 2 bases at J, with 7 bases in the middle. CDR3 nucleotides: TGTGCCAGCAGCCAAGATCCCTTGCAAGAGACCCAGTACTTC. This encodes CASSQDPLQETQYF.

V gene TRBV11-3 combines with J gene TRBJ2-1; D not resolved. Germline-derived CDR1 and CDR2 are SGHNT and YENEEA. This CDR3 has 13 amino acids. The V end lost 0 bases, the J end lost 6 bases, and 6 bases lay between the germline ends. The CDR3 coding sequence is TGTGCCAGCAGCTTAGATCATCCCAATGAGCAGTTCTTC. This sequence encodes CASSLDHPNEQFF.